The rows below give T cell receptor beta chains drawn from one sample of a study of Graves' ophthalmopathy and Graves' hyperthyroidism. Via MiXCR, TCRdb re-called the multiplex PCR reads, giving one row per CDR3 protein. The sample records 500,000 to 700,000 distinct CDR3 sequences, around a fifth being singletons. The sequenced sample was peripheral blood. Receptors were obtained from a woman in her late teens or twenties with stable Graves' hyperthyroidism. Some clones in this sample may be carry-over from other donors' samples. Both conserved end residues are part of each CDR3. The D gene is left open where the match is weak. Clone sizes are given selectively: once, few, many, or a class where the clone is expanded.

clone size,V gene,J gene,CDR3 length,D gene,CDR3 protein,CDR3 DNA
NA,TRBV6-5,TRBJ2-7,15,TRBD2,CASSYSGGTPSEQYF,TGTGCCAGCAGTTACAGCGGGGGGACACCCTCCGAGCAGTACTTC
many,TRBV28,TRBJ2-5,17,TRBD2,CASNSWGLAGTQETQYF,TGTGCCAGCAACTCATGGGGACTAGCGGGAACCCAAGAGACCCAGTACTTC
many,TRBV2,TRBJ2-7,12,TRBD1,CASKTGGYEQYF,TGTGCCAGCAAGACAGGGGGCTACGAGCAGTACTTC
many,TRBV5-1,TRBJ1-1,18,NA,CASSLEGIAGASNTEAFF,TGCGCCAGCAGCTTGGAAGGTATAGCGGGGGCATCGAACACTGAAGCTTTCTTT
many,TRBV27,TRBJ1-2,14,NA,CASSSLPGLYGYTF,TGTGCCAGCAGTTCTCTACCAGGGCTCTATGGCTACACCTTC
many,TRBV9,TRBJ1-1,15,TRBD1,CASSVVNRGLAEAFF,TGTGCCAGCAGCGTAGTCAACAGGGGGCTTGCTGAAGCTTTCTTT
NA,TRBV12-3/TRBV12-4,TRBJ1-2,15,TRBD1,CASSQGTEKANGYTF,TGTGCCAGCAGTCAAGGGACAGAAAAAGCTAATGGCTACACCTTC
many,TRBV6-1,TRBJ2-2,14,NA,CASRHTTGTGELFF,TGTGCCAGCAGACATACCACTGGGACCGGGGAGCTGTTTTTT
NA,TRBV12-3/TRBV12-4,TRBJ2-2,19,TRBD2,CASSLAPGLAGGNTGELFF,TGTGCCAGCAGTTTAGCGCCTGGACTAGCGGGGGGGAACACCGGGGAGCTGTTTTTT
many,TRBV6-1,TRBJ1-5,17,NA,CASSAALAGVNDQPQHF,TGTGCCAGCAGTGCGGCTTTGGCGGGGGTCAACGATCAGCCCCAGCATTTT
NA,TRBV20-1,TRBJ1-1,13,NA,CSAREDENTEAFF,TGCAGTGCCAGGGAGGATGAGAACACTGAAGCTTTCTTT
NA,TRBV6-5,TRBJ1-2,15,NA,CASSYFNEDATSYTF,TGTGCCAGCAGTTATTTTAATGAGGACGCCACTAGCTACACCTTC
NA,TRBV6-1,TRBJ1-2,14,NA,CASTSEPRAYGYTF,TGTGCCAGCACCTCGGAGCCGAGGGCGTATGGCTACACCTTC
many,TRBV28,TRBJ2-7,14,TRBD1,CASTPGDRVYEQYF,TGTGCCAGCACCCCCGGGGACAGGGTCTACGAGCAGTACTTC
once,TRBV12-3/TRBV12-4,TRBJ1-2,17,NA,CASSLGQGLVLNYGYTF,TGTGCCAGCAGTTTAGGGCAGGGGCTTGTACTTAACTATGGCTACACCTTC
NA,TRBV7-9,TRBJ2-7,15,NA,CASSPPGLGVYEQYF,TGTGCCAGCAGCCCGCCTGGCCTTGGCGTCTACGAGCAGTACTTC